The entry below describes one T cell receptor beta chain. Authors of the study amplified TCR beta CDR3 regions from RNA transcripts. The TCR CDR3 first-round RT-PCR relied on the HTBI primer set. From the multiplex PCR reads, TCRdb called clonotypes with MiXCR, one entry per CDR3 protein. This sample carries about 200,000 distinct CDR3 sequences, about 18% of them seen once, and the ten largest clones take 44%. Per germline, CDR1 MNHEY and CDR2 SVGEGT. V shed 5 bases and J 2 bases; nucleotides not matched to a gene: 6. There are 15 residues in the CDR3. Participants, patients aged 18 to 65, had newly diagnosed hyperthyroidism with a duration under 2 months. These data originate in a study of T cells in Graves' hyperthyroidism and ophthalmopathy.

The sequenced sample was blood. This receptor was taken from a middle-aged man with Graves' hyperthyroidism. The V call is TRBV6-2 or TRBV6-3, the J call TRBJ1-3; 7 nucleotides line up with TRBD1. This CDR3 reads CASSRTGAAGNTIYF. CDR3 DNA sequence: TGTGCCAGCAGTCGGACAGGAGCGGCTGGAAACACCATATATTTT.